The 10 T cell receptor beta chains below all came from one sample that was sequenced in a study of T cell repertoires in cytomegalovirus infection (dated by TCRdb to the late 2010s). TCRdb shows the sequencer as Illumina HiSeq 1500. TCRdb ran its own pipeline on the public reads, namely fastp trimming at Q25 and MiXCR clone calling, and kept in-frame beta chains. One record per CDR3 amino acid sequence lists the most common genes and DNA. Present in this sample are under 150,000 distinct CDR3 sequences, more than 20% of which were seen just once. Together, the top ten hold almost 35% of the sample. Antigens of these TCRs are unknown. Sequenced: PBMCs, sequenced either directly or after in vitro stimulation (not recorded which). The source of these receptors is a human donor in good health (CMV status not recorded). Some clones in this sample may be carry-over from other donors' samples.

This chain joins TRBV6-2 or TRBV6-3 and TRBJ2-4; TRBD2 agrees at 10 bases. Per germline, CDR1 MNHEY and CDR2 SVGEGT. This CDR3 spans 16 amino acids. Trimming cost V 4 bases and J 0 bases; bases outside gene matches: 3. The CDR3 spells CASSSRLAGAKNIQYF. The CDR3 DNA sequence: TGTGCCAGCAGTTCGAGACTAGCGGGAGCCAAAAACATTCAGTACTTC.

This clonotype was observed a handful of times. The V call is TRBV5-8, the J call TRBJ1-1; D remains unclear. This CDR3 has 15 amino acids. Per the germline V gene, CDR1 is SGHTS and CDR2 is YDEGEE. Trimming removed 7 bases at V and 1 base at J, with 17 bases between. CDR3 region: CASAAGRRSNTEAFF. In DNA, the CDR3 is TGTGCCAGCGCTGCGGGCCGCCGATCGAACACTGAAGCTTTCTTT.

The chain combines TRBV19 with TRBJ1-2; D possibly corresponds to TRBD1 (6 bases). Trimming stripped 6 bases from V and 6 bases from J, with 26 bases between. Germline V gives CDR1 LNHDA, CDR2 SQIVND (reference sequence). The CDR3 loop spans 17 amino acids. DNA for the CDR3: TGTGCCAGTAGGCCCGCCGTGTTGGGGGCTTTAAGTGATGGCTACACCTTC. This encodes CASRPAVLGALSDGYTF. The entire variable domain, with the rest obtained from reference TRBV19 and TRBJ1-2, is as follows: DGGITQSPKYLFRKEGQNVTLSCEQNLNHDAMYWYRQDPGQGLRLIYYSQIVNDFQKGDIAEGYSVSREKKESFPLTVTSAQKNPTAFYLCASRPAVLGALSDGYTFGSGTRLTVV.

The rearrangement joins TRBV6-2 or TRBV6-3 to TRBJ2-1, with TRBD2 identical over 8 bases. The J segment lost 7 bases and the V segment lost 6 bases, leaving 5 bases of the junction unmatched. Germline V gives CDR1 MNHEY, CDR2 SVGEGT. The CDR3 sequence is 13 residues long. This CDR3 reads CASRAGAGNEQFF. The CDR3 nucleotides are TGTGCCAGCAGAGCGGGAGCTGGTAATGAGCAGTTCTTC.

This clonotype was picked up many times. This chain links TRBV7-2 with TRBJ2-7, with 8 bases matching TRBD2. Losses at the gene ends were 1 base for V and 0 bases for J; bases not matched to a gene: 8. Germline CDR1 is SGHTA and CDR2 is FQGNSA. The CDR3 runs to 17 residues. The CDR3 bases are TGTGCCAGCAGCTTAGTTTTTGCGGGAGGCAGCTCCTACGAGCAGTACTTC. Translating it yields CASSLVFAGGSSYEQYF.

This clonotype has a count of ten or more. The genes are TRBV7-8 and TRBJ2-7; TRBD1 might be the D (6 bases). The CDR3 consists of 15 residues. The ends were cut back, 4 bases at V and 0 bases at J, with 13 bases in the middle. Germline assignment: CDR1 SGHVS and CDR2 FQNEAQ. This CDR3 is CASSSRTESSYEQYF. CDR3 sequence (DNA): TGTGCCAGCAGCTCTAGGACAGAGAGCTCCTACGAGCAGTACTTC.

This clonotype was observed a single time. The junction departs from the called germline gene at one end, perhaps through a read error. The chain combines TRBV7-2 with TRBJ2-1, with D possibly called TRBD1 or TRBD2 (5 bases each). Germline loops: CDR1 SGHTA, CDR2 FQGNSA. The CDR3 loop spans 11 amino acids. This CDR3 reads CASRRGNEQLF. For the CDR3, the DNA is TGTGCCAGCAGGAGGGGAAATGAGCAGCTCTTC. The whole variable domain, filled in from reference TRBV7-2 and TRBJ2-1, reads GAGVSQSPSNKVTEKGKDVELRCDPISGHTALYWYRQSLGQGLEFLIYFQGNSAPDKSGLPSDRFSAERTGGSVSTLTIQRTQQEDSAVYLCASRRGNEQLFGPGTRLTVL.

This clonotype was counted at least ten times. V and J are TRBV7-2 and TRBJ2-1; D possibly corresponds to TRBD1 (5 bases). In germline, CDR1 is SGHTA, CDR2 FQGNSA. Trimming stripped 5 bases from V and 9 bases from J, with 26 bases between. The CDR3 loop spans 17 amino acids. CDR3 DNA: TGTGCCAGCAGCCGGAACCAATTGACAGTTTCGATGACTGAGCAGTTCTTC. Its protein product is CASSRNQLTVSMTEQFF.

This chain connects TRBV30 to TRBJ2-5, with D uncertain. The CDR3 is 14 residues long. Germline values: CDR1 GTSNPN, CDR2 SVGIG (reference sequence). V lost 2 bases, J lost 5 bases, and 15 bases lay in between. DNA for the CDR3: TGTGCCTGGAGTTTTGGCCCCGGTCGGGAGACCCAGTACTTC. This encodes CAWSFGPGRETQYF.

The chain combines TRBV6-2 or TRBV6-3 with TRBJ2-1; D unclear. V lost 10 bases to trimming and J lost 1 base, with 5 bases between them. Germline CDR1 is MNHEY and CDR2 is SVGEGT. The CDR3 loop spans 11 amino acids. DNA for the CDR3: TGTGCCACCGATTCCTACAATGAGCAGTTCTTC. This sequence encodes CATDSYNEQFF.